These 21 T cell receptor beta chains originate from one sample sequenced in a study of T-cell reconstitution after alpha-beta-depleted transplantation in children. For TCRbeta, the library was prepared with unique molecular identifiers. TCRdb processed the PCR reads anew with MiXCR; each CDR3 protein has one entry. The sample lists approximately 800,000 distinct CDR3 sequences, roughly 15% occurring once. The sample was PBMCs, mostly from graft donor cells, taken 360 days after TCRalphabeta/CD19-depleted stem cell transplant. These receptors came from a male patient younger than 18 who had a stem cell transplant for acute lymphoblastic leukemia, so the T cells may come from the graft donor.

As for this clonotype: One end of the junction does not line up with germline, which may come from a read error. The V and J genes are TRBV25-1 and TRBJ2-2; D assignment may be TRBD1 or TRBD2 (5 bases each). This CDR3 has 16 amino acids. Germline V gene sequence: CDR1 MGHDK, CDR2 SYGVNS. The CDR3 DNA sequence: TGTGCCAGCAGTCGTAAGGGGTACTGGAACACCGGGGAGCCGTTTTTT. Translated: CASSRKGYWNTGEPFF.

This clonotype was detected a few times. The chain has TRBV20-1 and TRBJ2-1, with TRBD2 matching 9 bases. V shed 3 bases, J shed 9 bases, and the junction held 12 bases outside the gene matches. The CDR3 runs to 15 residues. Germline values: CDR1 DFQATT, CDR2 SNEGSKA (reference sequence). CDR3 DNA: TGCAGTGCTAGGGGTGGCGGGAGGGCTTTGAGTGAGCAGTTCTTC. This encodes CSARGGGRALSEQFF.

The table lists this clonotype with a few counts. The chain employs TRBV9 and TRBJ2-1; 8 bases fit TRBD2. After removal of 4 bases from V and 6 bases from J, the junction contained 12 bases not matched to a gene. The CDR3 contains 16 residues. Germline values: CDR1 SGDLS, CDR2 YYNGEE. DNA for the CDR3: TGTGCCAGCAGCCCACGTCCGGGACTAGACATCAATGAGCAGTTCTTC. It specifies CASSPRPGLDINEQFF.

The rearrangement uses TRBV5-1 and TRBJ2-1; TRBD2 matches 10 bases. V was pared by 1 base and J by 7 bases, with 20 bases of the junction left unmatched. The germline gives CDR1 SGHRS, CDR2 YFSETQ. The CDR3 contains 20 residues. CDR3 sequence reads: CASSLWPGLAFIKGRNEQFF. The CDR3 nucleotides read TGCGCCAGCAGCTTGTGGCCGGGACTAGCGTTCATCAAAGGAAGGAATGAGCAGTTCTTC.

This chain connects TRBV20-1 to TRBJ2-1, with a possible D match to TRBD2 (5 bases). Trimming took off 3 bases at V and 10 bases at J, with 13 bases between the two ends. CDR3 size: 12 residues. Germline CDR1 is DFQATT and CDR2 is SNEGSKA (reference sequence). The CDR3 loop is CSASVGAQEQFF. Written as DNA, the CDR3 is TGCAGTGCTAGTGTGGGAGCACAGGAGCAGTTCTTC.

V gene TRBV4-1 combines with J gene TRBJ2-7, with no clear D. This CDR3 comprises 14 residues. CDR1 MGHRA and CDR2 YSYEKL come from the germline V gene. Trimming shortened V by 4 bases and J by 1 base, and 11 bases separated the two germline ends. The CDR3 protein is CASSLSTQSYEQYF. The CDR3 DNA sequence: TGCGCCAGCAGCCTCTCGACTCAGTCCTACGAGCAGTACTTC.

This clonotype came up a few times. The chain combines TRBV25-1 with TRBJ2-2, with D possibly being TRBD1 (6 bases). V gave up 3 bases and J gave up 4 bases, with 15 bases separating them. This CDR3 region has 16 residues. The germline V gene encodes CDR1 MGHDK and CDR2 SYGVNS. CDR3 protein: CASSEVRRGATGELFF. DNA of the CDR3: TGTGCCAGCAGTGAGGTTCGCAGGGGAGCCACCGGGGAGCTGTTTTTT.

This clonotype was counted a few times. J is TRBJ2-7 and V is TRBV14; 8 nucleotides match TRBD1. Trimming cost V 1 base and J 7 bases; bases outside gene matches: 6. The CDR3 totals 14 residues. Germline V gives CDR1 SGHDN, CDR2 FVKESK. The CDR3 here is CASSQVQGAGEQYF. CDR3 bases: TGTGCCAGCAGCCAAGTCCAGGGGGCAGGAGAGCAGTACTTC.

This clonotype has more than one count but fewer than ten. This chain connects TRBV6-1 to TRBJ2-1, with a weak D call TRBD1 (6 bases). Germline V gene data show CDR1 as MNHNS and CDR2 as SASEGT. This CDR3 comprises 14 residues. Trimming took 8 bases from V and 4 from J, leaving 15 bases between them. This CDR3 reads CASRTRDTYNEQFF. The CDR3 nucleotides are TGTGCCAGCCGGACTCGGGACACATACAATGAGCAGTTCTTC.

There are a few counts of this clonotype. CDR3: CASSPRKAGGAYEQYF. CDR3 in DNA: TGTGCCAGCAGTCCCCGAAAGGCGGGAGGAGCCTACGAGCAGTACTTC. The V call is TRBV25-1, the J call TRBJ2-7; 8 nucleotides match TRBD2. The germline gives CDR1 MGHDK, CDR2 SYGVNS. The CDR3 extends over 16 amino acids. V was clipped by 5 bases and J by 2 bases; unmatched bases: 11.

The V and J genes are TRBV4-1 and TRBJ2-7, with no clear D. V shed 1 base and J shed 0 bases, with 16 bases lying between them. CDR1 and CDR2 (germline): MGHRA, YSYEKL. The CDR3 covers 17 residues. DNA for the CDR3: TGCGCCAGCAGCCAAGTAGGGATGGCAGTGGGCTCCTACGAGCAGTACTTC. This translates into CASSQVGMAVGSYEQYF.

The gene calls are TRBV30 and TRBJ2-7, with D possibly being TRBD1 (5 bases). Between the trimmed V and J ends, which lost 1 base and 4 bases, there was a span of 8 bases. The CDR3 is 12 amino acids. CDR1 is GTSNPN and CDR2 is SVGIG in the germline V gene (reference sequence). CDR3 protein: CAWSGGPYEQYF. The CDR3 DNA is TGTGCCTGGAGTGGGGGCCCTTACGAGCAGTACTTC.

This chain links TRBV27 with TRBJ1-2; the match to TRBD1 covers 7 bases. The junction had 5 bases not matched to a gene; V was cut back by 7 bases and J by 0 bases. Germline V gene sequence: CDR1 MNHEY, CDR2 SMNVEV (reference sequence). CDR3 length: 14 amino acids. As DNA, the CDR3 is TGTGCCAGCAAGGTCGGGACAGCTAACTATGGCTACACCTTC. This encodes CASKVGTANYGYTF.

This clonotype was seen many times. The chain is built from TRBV5-6 and TRBJ2-5; TRBD1 agrees at 7 bases. This CDR3 spans 15 amino acids. J gave up 5 bases and V 0 bases, and 7 bases lay outside the gene matches. Germline loops: CDR1 SGHDT, CDR2 YYEEEE. CDR3 residues: CASSLVDRIKETQYF. The DNA of the CDR3 is TGTGCCAGCAGCTTGGTGGACAGGATCAAGGAGACCCAGTACTTC.

The table lists this clonotype with a few counts. The chain combines TRBV25-1 with TRBJ2-7; perhaps D is TRBD1 or TRBD2 (5 bases each). The CDR3 length is 15 residues. From germline, CDR1 is MGHDK and CDR2 SYGVNS. Trimming left V 3 bases short and J 6 bases short, with 18 bases between. This chain's CDR3 is CASSDPGRVRGEQYF. CDR3 DNA sequence: TGTGCCAGCAGTGATCCAGGGCGGGTTCGAGGCGAGCAGTACTTC.

This clonotype was recorded a few times. This chain joins TRBV29-1 and TRBJ1-3, with no clear D. Germline V gives CDR1 SQVTM, CDR2 ANQGSEA. Trimming left V 0 bases short and J 8 bases short, with 11 bases between. The CDR3 covers 13 residues. CDR3 residues: CSVEDGVLDTIYF. For the CDR3, the DNA is TGCAGCGTTGAAGACGGAGTGTTGGACACCATATATTTT. Using reference TRBV29-1 and TRBJ1-3 for the parts outside the CDR3, the full variable domain is SAVISQKPSRDICQRGTSLTIQCQVDSQVTMMFWYRQQPGQSLTLIATANQGSEATYESGFVIDKFPISRPNLTFSTLTVSNMSPEDSSIYLCSVEDGVLDTIYFGEGSWLTVV.

The chain links TRBV29-1 to TRBJ2-1, with TRBD2 as a possible D gene (5 bases). Looked up from germline, CDR1 is SQVTM and CDR2 is ANQGSEA. The CDR3 runs 14 residues. The CDR3 DNA reads TGCACTCTCCTTCCTAGCAATCATCATGGTGAGCAGTTCTTC. This sequence encodes CTLLPSNHHGEQFF.

The rearrangement links TRBV5-1 to TRBJ1-5; the D is unclear. The CDR3 runs to 16 residues. Germline V lookup: CDR1 SGHRS, CDR2 YFSETQ. Trimming cost V 2 bases and J 0 bases, with 12 bases left between them. In DNA, the CDR3 is TGCGCCAGCAGCTTATGGGCGCGGGATAGCAATCAGCCCCAGCATTTT. Protein: CASSLWARDSNQPQHF.

The gene calls are TRBV20-1 and TRBJ2-3; D is undetermined. The ends were cut back, 0 bases at V and 2 bases at J, with 6 bases in the middle. Germline-derived CDR1 and CDR2 are DFQATT and SNEGSKA (reference sequence). This CDR3 has 13 amino acids. For the CDR3, the DNA is TGCAGTGCTAGAGAGCGTAACACAGATACGCAGTATTTT. This gives the protein CSARERNTDTQYF.

Many counts were recorded for this clonotype. Written as DNA, the CDR3 is TGCGCCAGCAATCCGGGACGGGTGAACACCGGGGAGCTGTTTTTT. It encodes CASNPGRVNTGELFF. V gene TRBV5-1 combines with J gene TRBJ2-2; D tentatively fits TRBD1 or TRBD2 (5 bases each). Germline CDR1 and CDR2: SGHRS and YFSETQ. CDR3 length equals 15 residues. The V gene lost 6 bases and the J gene lost 1 base, with 13 bases spanning the gap.

CDR3 nucleotides: TGTGCCAGCAGCTTAGGGGTAGCGGGAGCCAACAATGAGCAGTTCTTC. Its translation: CASSLGVAGANNEQFF. The V gene is TRBV7-9, the J gene TRBJ2-1, with 9 bases aligning to TRBD2. Germline lookup yields CDR1 SEHNR and CDR2 FQNEAQ (reference sequence). With 1 base clipped from V and 5 bases from J, the junction kept 6 bases outside the gene matches. The CDR3 is 16 amino acids.